This T cell receptor beta chain derives from a study of CD8 T cells in ankylosing spondylitis. Study observations and caveats: As for the disease-linked clones, they showed a CD8+ phenotype and occurred at relatively low frequencies in peripheral blood.

Concerning this clonotype: Its antigen is as yet unknown.

V was clipped by 3 bases and J by 7 bases; unmatched bases: 12. Per the germline V gene, CDR1 is SGHNT and CDR2 is YENEEA. The CDR3 is 16 residues long. MiXCR, run by TCRdb on the 5' RACE reads, gives a single entry per CDR3 protein. The repertoire consists of fewer than 200,000 distinct CDR3 sequences, with roughly 20% occurring once and the leading ten covering around 4%. The sample taken for sequencing was blood, either unsorted or a sorted T cell fraction (not recorded which). The receptor was isolated from a male donor between 5 and 35 years old with ankylosing spondylitis or in good health (not recorded which). The chain has TRBV11-3 and TRBJ2-1; 7 bases match TRBD2. The CDR3 DNA sequence: TGTGCCAGCAGCTTCTCCGGCGGGAGTGGGATGAATGAGCAGTTCTTC. As protein: CASSFSGGSGMNEQFF.